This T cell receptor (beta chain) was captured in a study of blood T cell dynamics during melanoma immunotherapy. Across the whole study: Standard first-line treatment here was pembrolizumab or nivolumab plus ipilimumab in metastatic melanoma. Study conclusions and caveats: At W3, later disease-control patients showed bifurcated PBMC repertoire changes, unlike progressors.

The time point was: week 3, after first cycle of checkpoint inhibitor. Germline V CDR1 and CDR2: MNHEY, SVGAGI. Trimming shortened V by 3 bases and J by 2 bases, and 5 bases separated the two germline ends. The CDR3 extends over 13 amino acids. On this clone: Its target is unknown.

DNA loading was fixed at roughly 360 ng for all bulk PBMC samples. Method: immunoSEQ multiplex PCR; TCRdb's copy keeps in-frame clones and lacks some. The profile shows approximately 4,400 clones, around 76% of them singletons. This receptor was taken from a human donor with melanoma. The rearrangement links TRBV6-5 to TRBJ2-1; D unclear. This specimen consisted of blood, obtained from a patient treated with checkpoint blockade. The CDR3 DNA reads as TGTGCCAGCAGTTATCTCCCCTACAATGAGCAGTTCTTC. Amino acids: CASSYLPYNEQFF.